Below are 5 T cell receptor beta chains sequenced from a single sample in a study of blood T cells in healthy people across ages. Sample-barcoded 5' priming and a J-beta primer mix drove a second PCR of roughly 7 to 11 cycles. TCRdb re-called the 5' RACE reads with MiXCR, one entry per CDR3 protein. Of about 1.5 million distinct CDR3 sequences in the sample, 35% to 45% were seen once. Sequenced: blood. These receptor sequences come from a woman between 18 and 29 years old in good health.

This clonotype was seen a handful of times. CDR3 in amino acids: CSASPSGIEQFF. Written as DNA, the CDR3 is TGCAGTGCTAGTCCTAGCGGGATTGAGCAGTTCTTC. V and J are TRBV20-1 and TRBJ2-1, with 9 bases aligning to TRBD2. The CDR3 runs 12 residues. V lost 3 bases to trimming and J lost 9 bases; unmatched junction nucleotides: 3. In germline, CDR1 is DFQATT, CDR2 SNEGSKA (reference sequence).

This clonotype was picked up a small number of times. The rearrangement links TRBV20-1 to TRBJ2-5; weak D call: TRBD2 (5 bases). V lost 6 bases, J lost 5 bases, and 22 bases lay in between. This CDR3 is 15 amino acids long. Germline CDR1 DFQATT, CDR2 SNEGSKA (reference sequence). For the CDR3, the DNA is TGCAGTGCCACCCAGGTGCGCGGCGGACTGGAGACCCAGTACTTC. Its protein is CSATQVRGGLETQYF.

This chain joins TRBV25-1 and TRBJ2-1; 13 nucleotides line up with TRBD2. The J segment lost 7 bases and the V segment lost 8 bases, leaving 5 bases of the junction unmatched. CDR1 MGHDK and CDR2 SYGVNS come from the germline V gene. The CDR3 contains 14 residues. This CDR3 reads CASRRTSGGNEQFF. As DNA, the CDR3 is TGTGCCAGCCGTCGGACTAGCGGGGGTAATGAGCAGTTCTTC.

The chain couples TRBV12-3 or TRBV12-4 to TRBJ1-6, with D possibly being TRBD1 (5 bases). The V gene lost 5 bases and the J gene lost 5 bases, with 10 bases spanning the gap. CDR3 length: 14 residues. The CDR3 DNA is TGTGCCAGCAGTACGGCCAGGGATAATTCACCCCTCCACTTT. This encodes CASSTARDNSPLHF.

The rearrangement uses TRBV24-1 and TRBJ2-2; the D is unclear. The germline V gene encodes CDR1 KGHDR and CDR2 SFDVKD. The length of the CDR3 is 12 residues. Trimming cost V 4 bases and J 7 bases, with 6 bases left between them. CDR3 in DNA: TGTGCCACCAGTGAAAAAGACGGGGAGCTGTTTTTT. It codes for CATSEKDGELFF.